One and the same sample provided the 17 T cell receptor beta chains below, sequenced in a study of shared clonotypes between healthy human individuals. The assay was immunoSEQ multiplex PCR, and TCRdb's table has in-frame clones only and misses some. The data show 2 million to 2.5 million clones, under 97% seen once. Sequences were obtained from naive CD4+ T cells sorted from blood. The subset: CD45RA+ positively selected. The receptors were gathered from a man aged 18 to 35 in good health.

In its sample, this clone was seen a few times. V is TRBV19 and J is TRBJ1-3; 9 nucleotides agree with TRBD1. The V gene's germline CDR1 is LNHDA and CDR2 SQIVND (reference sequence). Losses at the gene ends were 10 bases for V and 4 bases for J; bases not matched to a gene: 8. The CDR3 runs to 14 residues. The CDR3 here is CATSTGGNGNTIYF. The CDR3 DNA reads TGTGCCACCTCGACAGGGGGTAACGGAAACACCATATATTTT.

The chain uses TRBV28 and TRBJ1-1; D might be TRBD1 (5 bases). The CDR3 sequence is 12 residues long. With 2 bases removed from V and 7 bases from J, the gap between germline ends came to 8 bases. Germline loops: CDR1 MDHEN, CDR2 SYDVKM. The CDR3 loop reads CASSLPGGEAFF. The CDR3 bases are TGTGCCAGCAGTTTACCTGGGGGTGAAGCTTTCTTT.

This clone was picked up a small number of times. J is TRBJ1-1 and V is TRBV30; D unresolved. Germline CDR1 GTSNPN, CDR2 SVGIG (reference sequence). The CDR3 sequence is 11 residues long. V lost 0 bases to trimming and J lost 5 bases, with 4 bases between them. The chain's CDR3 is CAWSVVTEAFF. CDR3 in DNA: TGTGCCTGGAGTGTGGTTACTGAAGCTTTCTTT.

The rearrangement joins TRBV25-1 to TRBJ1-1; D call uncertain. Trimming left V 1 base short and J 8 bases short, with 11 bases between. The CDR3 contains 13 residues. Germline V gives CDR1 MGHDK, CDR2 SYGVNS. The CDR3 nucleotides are TGTGCCAGCAGTGAATTGGGGTTGGGGGAAGCTTTCTTT. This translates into CASSELGLGEAFF.

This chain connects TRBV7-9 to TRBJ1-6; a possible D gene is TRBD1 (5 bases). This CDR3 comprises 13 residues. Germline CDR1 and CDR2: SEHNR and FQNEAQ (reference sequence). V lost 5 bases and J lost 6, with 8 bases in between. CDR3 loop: CASSPDTNSPLHF. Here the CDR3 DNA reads TGTGCCAGCAGCCCGGACACTAATTCACCCCTCCACTTT.

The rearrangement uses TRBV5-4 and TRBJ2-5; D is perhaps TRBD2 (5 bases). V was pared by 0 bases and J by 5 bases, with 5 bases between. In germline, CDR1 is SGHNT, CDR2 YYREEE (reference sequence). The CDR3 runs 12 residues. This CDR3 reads CASSLVAETQYF. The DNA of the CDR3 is TGTGCCAGCAGCTTGGTAGCGGAGACCCAGTACTTC.

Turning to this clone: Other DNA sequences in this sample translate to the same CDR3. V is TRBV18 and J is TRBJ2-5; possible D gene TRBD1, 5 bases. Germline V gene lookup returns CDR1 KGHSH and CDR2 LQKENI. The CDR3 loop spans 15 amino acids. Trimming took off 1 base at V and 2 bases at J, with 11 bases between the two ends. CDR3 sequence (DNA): TGTGCCAGCTCACCACTCTCAGGGTCACAAGAGACCCAGTACTTC. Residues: CASSPLSGSQETQYF.

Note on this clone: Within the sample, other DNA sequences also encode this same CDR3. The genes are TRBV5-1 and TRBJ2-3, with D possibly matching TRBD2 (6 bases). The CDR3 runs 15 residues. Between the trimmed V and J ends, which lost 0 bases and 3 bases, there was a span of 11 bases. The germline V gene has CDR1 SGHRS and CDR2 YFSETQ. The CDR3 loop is CASSLVAGSTDTQYF. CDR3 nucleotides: TGCGCCAGCAGCTTGGTGGCGGGGTCAACAGATACGCAGTATTTT.

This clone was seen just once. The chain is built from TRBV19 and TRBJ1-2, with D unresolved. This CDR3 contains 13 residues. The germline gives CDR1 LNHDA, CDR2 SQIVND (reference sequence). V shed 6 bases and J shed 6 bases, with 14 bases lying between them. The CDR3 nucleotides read TGTGCCAGTAGGGGTGGTGTGAGCCATGGCTACACCTTC. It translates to CASRGGVSHGYTF.

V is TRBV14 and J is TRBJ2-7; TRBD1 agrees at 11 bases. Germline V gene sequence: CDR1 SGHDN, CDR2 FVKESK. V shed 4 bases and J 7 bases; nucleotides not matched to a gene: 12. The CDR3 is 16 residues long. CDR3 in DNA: TGTGCCAGCAGCCGACCCCGGGACAGGGGGAAGGGGGAGCAGTACTTC. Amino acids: CASSRPRDRGKGEQYF.

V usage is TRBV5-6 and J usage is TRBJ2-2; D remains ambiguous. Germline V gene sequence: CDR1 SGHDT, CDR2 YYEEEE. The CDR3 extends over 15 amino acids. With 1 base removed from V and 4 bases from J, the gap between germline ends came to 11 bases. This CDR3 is CASSLQMQTTGELFF. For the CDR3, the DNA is TGTGCCAGCAGCTTGCAGATGCAAACCACCGGGGAGCTGTTTTTT.

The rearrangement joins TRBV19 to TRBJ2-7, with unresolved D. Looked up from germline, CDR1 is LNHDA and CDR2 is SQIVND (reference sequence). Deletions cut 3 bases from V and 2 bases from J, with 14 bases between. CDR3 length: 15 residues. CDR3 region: CASSMVGPKAYEQYF. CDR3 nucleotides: TGTGCCAGTAGTATGGTAGGGCCTAAAGCCTACGAGCAGTACTTC.

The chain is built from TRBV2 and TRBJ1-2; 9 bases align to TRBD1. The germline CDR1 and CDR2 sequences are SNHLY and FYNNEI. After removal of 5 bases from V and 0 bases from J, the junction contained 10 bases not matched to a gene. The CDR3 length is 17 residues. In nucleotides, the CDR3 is TGTGCCAGCAGTCGACGTTTGGGGACAGGGACTAACTATGGCTACACCTTC. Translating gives CASSRRLGTGTNYGYTF. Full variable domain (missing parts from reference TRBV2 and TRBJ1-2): EPEVTQTPSHQVTQMGQEVILRCVPISNHLYFYWYRQILGQKVEFLVSFYNNEISEKSEIFDDQFSVERPDGSNFTLKIRSTKLEDSAMYFCASSRRLGTGTNYGYTFGSGTRLTVV.

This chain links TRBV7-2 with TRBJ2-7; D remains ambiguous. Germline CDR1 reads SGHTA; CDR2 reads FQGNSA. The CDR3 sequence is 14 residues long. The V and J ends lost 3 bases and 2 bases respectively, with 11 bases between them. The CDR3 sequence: CASSFGPSPYEQYF. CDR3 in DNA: TGTGCCAGCAGCTTCGGCCCAAGCCCCTACGAGCAGTACTTC.

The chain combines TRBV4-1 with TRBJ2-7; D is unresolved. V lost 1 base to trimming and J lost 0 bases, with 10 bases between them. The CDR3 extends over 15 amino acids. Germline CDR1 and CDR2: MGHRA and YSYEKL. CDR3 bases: TGCGCCAGCAGCCAAGCTTACAGAAGCTCCTACGAGCAGTACTTC. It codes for CASSQAYRSSYEQYF.

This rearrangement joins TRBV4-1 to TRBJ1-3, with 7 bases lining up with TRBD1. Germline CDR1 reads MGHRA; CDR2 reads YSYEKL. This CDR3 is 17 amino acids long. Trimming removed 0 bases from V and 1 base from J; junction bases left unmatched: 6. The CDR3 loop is CASSQEPPTGSGNTIYF. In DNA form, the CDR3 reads TGCGCCAGCAGCCAAGAACCGCCGACAGGGTCTGGAAACACCATATATTTT.

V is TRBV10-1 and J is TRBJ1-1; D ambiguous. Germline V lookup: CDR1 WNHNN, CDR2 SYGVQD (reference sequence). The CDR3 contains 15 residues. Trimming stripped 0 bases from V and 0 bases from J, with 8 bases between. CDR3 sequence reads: CASSESGLLNTEAFF. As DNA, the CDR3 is TGCGCCAGCAGTGAGTCCGGACTGCTGAACACTGAAGCTTTCTTT.